The entry below describes one T cell receptor (beta chain). Its matching antigen is unknown. Sequence at one end of the junction differs from germline and may be a read error. The data were taken from a study of breast tumors, draining lymph nodes, adjacent tissues. Study results and caveats: Findings are consistent with lymph node origin and intratumoral expansion of most tumor T cells.

The CDR3 spans 11 residues. The germline gives CDR1 DFQATT, CDR2 SNEGSKA (reference sequence). Samples came from axillary lymph nodes draining the breast cancer. TCRdb re-derived calls from the multiplex PCR reads in MiXCR, one entry per CDR3 protein. This table has more than 80,000 distinct CDR3 sequences, about 30% appearing once. V usage is TRBV20-1 and J usage is TRBJ1-5; D not certain. Sequencing was carried out using axillary lymph node tissue. This TCR came from a female donor with breast cancer. Some clones in this sample may be carry-over from other donors' samples. CDR3 DNA: TGCGGTGCTAGTGGGGATCAGCCCCAGCATTTT. It is translated as CGASGDQPQHF.